Listed below are T cell receptor beta chains from one sample, sequenced in a study of CD8 T cells in ankylosing spondylitis. TCRdb analysed the 5' RACE reads with MiXCR anew, one entry per CDR3 protein. The sample holds about 500,000 distinct CDR3 sequences, roughly 5.3% seen once. The sequenced sample consisted of blood, either unsorted or a sorted T cell fraction (not recorded which). The receptors were gathered from a male donor with ankylosing spondylitis. CDR3s include the opening cysteine and the closing phenylalanine or tryptophan. Each record gives: V gene, CDR3 protein.

>TRBV9
CASSRRSSYEQYF
>TRBV20-1
CSAGQDADGYTF
>TRBV6-5
CASSSRGGTSSYNEQFF
>TRBV6-5
CASSYGGARYNEQFF
>TRBV5-1
CASSSGQTTYEQYF
>TRBV20-1
CSANRGRLNASPLHF
>TRBV7-3
CASSLISGTSGANEQFF
>TRBV28
CASSLGGRVETQYF
>TRBV7-9
CASSLGTGGHNEQFF
>TRBV4-3
CASSRGQGNYGYTF
>TRBV6-1
CASTRLAGVYNEQFF
>TRBV27
CASSPPRGTDTQYF
>TRBV5-1
CASSFRTSGGYEQYF
>TRBV9
CASSVTARGMNEQFF
>TRBV9
CASSLGRVPTTIYF
>TRBV6-5
CASSYQAGADYNEQFF
>TRBV27
CASSPLNSPLHF
>TRBV20-1
CSPRRGRGTEAFF
>TRBV6-2/TRBV6-3
CASRTRLGAYEQYF
>TRBV4-3
CASSQAGQGDYEQYF
>TRBV5-1
CASSPGLAGGGYNEQFF
>TRBV7-6
CASSLEIPSTDTQYF
>TRBV6-1
CASNLDRATYEQYF
>TRBV20-1
CSAREASRVNTEAFF
>TRBV11-2
CASSLGPAREGGYGYTF
>TRBV20-1
CSAFSVNEKLFF
>TRBV12-3/TRBV12-4
CASSPGIFDTQYF
>TRBV6-1
CASSEAFF
>TRBV2
CASRLAALTGEKLFF
>TRBV7-3
CASSSQGGDEQYF
>TRBV5-1
CASAGAPGANVLTF
>TRBV20-1
CSAGRQEDTEAFF
>TRBV6-2/TRBV6-3
CASSYSRRAGGPSNQPQHF
>TRBV3-1
CASSQPSGEPRGNEQFF
>TRBV6-1
CASMVLTSTDTQYF
>TRBV16
CASSQFRGTAATEAFF
>TRBV4-3
CASSQDGGTGWEKLFF
>TRBV7-2
CASSPRGNEAFF
>TRBV4-3
CASSHLAGGTDTQYF
>TRBV6-2/TRBV6-3
CASGRAADTQYF
>TRBV29-1
CSVEDRAGPSYEQYF
>TRBV20-1
CSARDTGKGYGYTF
>TRBV28
CASSLTGSRDPKNIQYF
>TRBV20-1
CSARDGARETQYF
>TRBV20-1
CSASKGQGVYYGYTF
>TRBV6-8
CASRKAGVSGELFF
>TRBV7-9
CASSFQGNQPQHF
>TRBV2
CTFCLGQGILSRLTEAFF
>TRBV24-1
CATSRQGWTGELFF
>TRBV7-2
CASSLYVVGNIQYF
>TRBV3-1
CASSARGTNTAFF